This passage covers 8 T cell receptor beta chains from one sample sequenced in a study of shared clonotypes between healthy human individuals. This table comes from immunoSEQ multiplex PCR, and its TCRdb copy is limited to in-frame clones, with some not included. In the table there are 2,500,000 or so clones, approximately 94% of which are singletons. Sequencing input: naive CD4+ T cells from PBMCs. This sample's subset: CD45RA+ positively selected. All receptors derive from a man aged 18 to 30 in good health. Some clones in this sample may be carry-over from other donors' samples.

The V call is TRBV12-2, the J call TRBJ2-1. TRBV12-2 is noted as a pseudogene. The CDR3 has 16 residues. CDR3 amino acids: CASRLSSTPGDNEQFF. Written as DNA, the CDR3 is TGTGCAAGTCGCTTATCGTCTACCCCGGGCGACAATGAGCAGTTCTTC.

This chain joins TRBV28 and TRBJ1-1; D ambiguous. Germline loops: CDR1 MDHEN, CDR2 SYDVKM. The CDR3 is 15 amino acids. Trimming took 4 bases from V and 5 from J, leaving 17 bases between them. The DNA for the CDR3 is TGTGCCAGCAGTTCCCGGGCCTCCGGGAGGACTGAAGCTTTCTTT. This codes for CASSSRASGRTEAFF. Full variable domain (remainder filled in from reference TRBV28 and TRBJ1-1): DVKVTQSSRYLVKRTGEKVFLECVQDMDHENMFWYRQDPGLGLRLIYFSYDVKMKEKGDIPEGYSVSREKKERFSLILESASTNQTSMYLCASSSRASGRTEAFFGQGTRLTVV.

The CDR3 DNA follows: TGCAGCGTAGAGACCGGGACAGGGCTCACTGAAGCTTTCTTT. Amino acids: CSVETGTGLTEAFF. This chain links TRBV29-1 with TRBJ1-1; 9 nucleotides align to TRBD1. CDR1 is SQVTM, CDR2 ANQGSEA, per germline. Unmatched junction bases numbered 9, after V lost 6 bases and J lost 4 bases. The CDR3 covers 14 residues.

V usage is TRBV7-2 and J usage is TRBJ1-6; 7 bases map to TRBD1. J was trimmed by 11 bases and V by 5 bases; bases with no gene match: 9. This CDR3 spans 14 amino acids. Germline lookup yields CDR1 SGHTA and CDR2 FQGNSA. In nucleotides, the CDR3 is TGTGCCAGCAGCCAGCAACGGGGACAGACACCCCTCCACTTT. Amino acid sequence: CASSQQRGQTPLHF.

The gene calls are TRBV6-1 and TRBJ1-3; no definite D call. The CDR3 covers 15 residues. Per germline, CDR1 MNHNS and CDR2 SASEGT. Trimming pared 0 bases from V and 3 bases from J, leaving 9 bases between. The CDR3 reads CASSEAGLGGNTIYF. The CDR3 DNA is TGTGCCAGCAGTGAAGCCGGTCTTGGTGGAAACACCATATATTTT.

The chain carries TRBV28 and TRBJ1-1; D is possibly TRBD1 (6 bases). CDR1 is MDHEN, CDR2 SYDVKM, per germline. Trimming took off 1 base at V and 6 bases at J, with 15 bases between the two ends. The CDR3 contains 15 residues. The CDR3 nucleotides are TGTGCCAGCAGTTTATCACAGGGTAATGTCGCTGAAGCTTTCTTT. Its protein is CASSLSQGNVAEAFF.

This rearrangement joins TRBV29-1 to TRBJ1-1, with 9 bases fitting TRBD1. This CDR3 is 15 amino acids long. V was pared by 5 bases and J by 0 bases, with 7 bases of the junction left unmatched. Germline loops: CDR1 SQVTM, CDR2 ANQGSEA. The CDR3 loop is CSVLRQGGMNTEAFF. The CDR3 DNA is TGCAGCGTTCTAAGACAGGGGGGAATGAACACTGAAGCTTTCTTT.

This chain links TRBV25-1 with TRBJ2-5; D not resolved. V lost 1 base, J lost 1 base, and 13 bases lay in between. In germline, CDR1 is MGHDK, CDR2 SYGVNS. The CDR3 consists of 16 residues. The CDR3 DNA reads TGTGCCAGCAGTGAATTGCTGGGAAATTTCCAAGAGACCCAGTACTTC. Its translation is CASSELLGNFQETQYF.